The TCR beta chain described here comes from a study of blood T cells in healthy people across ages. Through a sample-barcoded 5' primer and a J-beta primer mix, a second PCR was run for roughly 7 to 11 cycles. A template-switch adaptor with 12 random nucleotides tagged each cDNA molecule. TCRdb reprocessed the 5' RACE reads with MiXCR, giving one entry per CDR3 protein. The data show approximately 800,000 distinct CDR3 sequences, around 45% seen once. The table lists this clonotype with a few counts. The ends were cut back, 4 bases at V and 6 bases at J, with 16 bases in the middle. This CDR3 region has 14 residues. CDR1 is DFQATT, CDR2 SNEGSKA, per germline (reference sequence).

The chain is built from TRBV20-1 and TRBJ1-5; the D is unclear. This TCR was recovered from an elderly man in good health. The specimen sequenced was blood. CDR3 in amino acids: CSATTEFQGQPQHF. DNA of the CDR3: TGCAGTGCTACAACAGAATTTCAAGGTCAGCCCCAGCATTTT.